This passage covers 8 T cell receptor beta chains from one sample sequenced in a study of Graves' ophthalmopathy and Graves' hyperthyroidism. CDR3 regions of TCR beta were amplified from RNA transcripts. Scientists carried out first-round RT-PCR using HTBI primers and then a second-round multiplex PCR. One entry per CDR3 protein, called by TCRdb with MiXCR from the multiplex PCR reads. The data show about 660,000 distinct CDR3 sequences, about 40% seen once. The specimen was peripheral blood. Receptors originate from an adult man with Graves' ophthalmopathy.

This clonotype appeared a few times. This chain uses TRBV20-1 with TRBJ1-4; D is ambiguous. Trimming took off 4 bases at V and 4 bases at J, with 16 bases between the two ends. CDR1 is DFQATT and CDR2 is SNEGSKA in the germline V gene (reference sequence). The CDR3 sequence is 15 residues long. In DNA, the CDR3 is TGCAGTGCTACCGATACGCGAGGGCTTAATGAAAAACTGTTTTTT. It yields the protein CSATDTRGLNEKLFF.

This clonotype has at least ten counts. The J gene is TRBJ1-1, the V gene TRBV7-3; D is undetermined. This CDR3 is 15 amino acids long. V lost 2 bases and J 4 bases, leaving 14 bases between the germline ends. Germline-derived CDR1 and CDR2 are SGHTA and FQGTGA. DNA of the CDR3: TGTGCCAGCAGCTTAGATAGCAAATTCGGCACTGAAGCTTTCTTT. It specifies CASSLDSKFGTEAFF. The full variable domain, rest sourced from reference TRBV7-3 and TRBJ1-1, is GAGVSQTPSNKVTEKGKYVELRCDPISGHTALYWYRQSLGQGPEFLIYFQGTGAADDSGLPNDRFFAVRPEGSVSTLKIQRTERGDSAVYLCASSLDSKFGTEAFFGQGTRLTVV.

This chain joins TRBV29-1 and TRBJ2-2; TRBD1 matches at 7 bases. The germline V gene has CDR1 SQVTM and CDR2 ANQGSEA. V was pared by 5 bases and J by 3 bases, with 3 bases of the junction left unmatched. CDR3 size: 13 residues. The CDR3 sequence: CSVSDRDTGELFF. The CDR3 DNA reads TGCAGCGTTTCTGACAGGGACACCGGGGAGCTGTTTTTT.

The chain uses TRBV2 and TRBJ2-6; tentative D call: TRBD1 (5 bases). The V gene's germline CDR1 is SNHLY and CDR2 FYNNEI. Trimming took off 3 bases at V and 2 bases at J, with 14 bases between the two ends. The CDR3 extends over 17 amino acids. In nucleotides, the CDR3 is TGTGCCAGCAGTGAGCTAAACAGGCTAGCTGGGGCCAACGTCCTGACTTTC. It specifies CASSELNRLAGANVLTF.

The CDR3 spells CASLSRTGELFF. CDR3 DNA: TGTGCCAGTCTCTCTAGGACCGGGGAGCTGTTTTTT. The chain couples TRBV6-5 to TRBJ2-2; D is undetermined. V was clipped by 9 bases and J by 5 bases, with 10 bases between them. The CDR3 extends over 12 amino acids. CDR1 and CDR2 from the germline V gene are MNHEY and SVGAGI.

The chain has TRBV19 and TRBJ1-2; 7 bases align to TRBD1. Germline V lookup: CDR1 LNHDA, CDR2 SQIVND (reference sequence). This CDR3 is 16 amino acids long. Germline trimming cut 9 bases from V and 2 bases from J; bases unmatched to any gene: 15. In nucleotides, the CDR3 is TGTGCCAGCAGCCCCGAACGATCGACAGGGAACTATGGCTACACCTTC. Residues: CASSPERSTGNYGYTF.

This clonotype was detected only a few times. This rearrangement joins TRBV7-9 to TRBJ2-7, with 10 bases that match TRBD1. With V trimmed by 3 bases and J by 3 bases, 5 bases remained unmatched. The germline gives CDR1 SEHNR, CDR2 FQNEAQ (reference sequence). The CDR3 sequence is 15 residues long. CDR3 loop: CASSFVGTGDYEQYF. CDR3 in DNA: TGTGCCAGCAGCTTCGTTGGGACAGGGGACTACGAGCAGTACTTC.

In this sample, this clonotype turned up a few times. The chain has TRBV29-1 and TRBJ2-2, with 10 bases lining up with TRBD1. The CDR3 consists of 14 residues. The germline gives CDR1 SQVTM, CDR2 ANQGSEA. Trimming removed 6 bases from V and 6 bases from J; junction bases left unmatched: 7. The CDR3 region has the DNA TGCAGCGTCTCGAGACAGGGGGCCTCCGGGGAGCTGTTTTTT. This codes for CSVSRQGASGELFF.